In its sample, the clone carrying this T cell receptor beta chain was seen a few times. This sample is drawn from a study of blood T cell repertoires in COVID-19. The overall study: T cells, B-cell-depleted T cells, or PBMCs supplied cDNA or gDNA.

V gave up 3 bases and J gave up 3 bases, with 8 bases separating them. The germline CDR1 and CDR2 sequences are SGHNT and YENEEA. CDR3 length: 13 residues. As handled by the study authors: Nucleated cell number was recorded as an estimate derived from reference gene primer amplification. Clones were read by immunoSEQ multiplex PCR, and TCRdb kept only the in-frame ones, dropping some. V, J and clone size were drawn from that table, and D and trimming were deduced from the DNA. Of some 200,000 clones listed, 89% are singletons. Specimen: PBMCs or T cells enriched from blood (not recorded which). The source is a woman aged 18-29 years who had recovered from COVID-19. The rearrangement joins TRBV11-3 to TRBJ1-1, with D hard to call. The CDR3 is CASSFLSDTEAFF. Here the CDR3 DNA reads TGTGCCAGCAGCTTCTTGTCCGACACTGAAGCTTTCTTT.